The present T cell receptor (beta chain) was sequenced within a study of radiation and T cells in renal cell carcinoma. Indicated time point: blood 4 weeks post-SBRT, at nephrectomy. The treatment: 15 Gy SBRT to primary tumor, nephrectomy 4 weeks later. Some clones are missing from TCRdb's copy, which holds only in-frame ones; the method was immunoSEQ multiplex PCR. The table records about 90,000 clones, more than 65% of them present only once. Deletions cut 0 bases from V and 1 base from J, with 11 bases between. The CDR3 spans 15 residues. Germline V gene sequence: CDR1 SGHRS, CDR2 YFSETQ. The TCR was taken from a man aged 60 to 75 with renal cell carcinoma. The J gene is TRBJ2-7, the V gene TRBV5-1, with a weak D call TRBD1 (6 bases). The sequences come from blood, collected from a patient whose treatment included radiotherapy and nephrectomy. In DNA form, the CDR3 reads TGCGCCAGCAGCTTGGTAACAGGGAAGTCCTACGAGCAGTACTTC. This codes for CASSLVTGKSYEQYF.